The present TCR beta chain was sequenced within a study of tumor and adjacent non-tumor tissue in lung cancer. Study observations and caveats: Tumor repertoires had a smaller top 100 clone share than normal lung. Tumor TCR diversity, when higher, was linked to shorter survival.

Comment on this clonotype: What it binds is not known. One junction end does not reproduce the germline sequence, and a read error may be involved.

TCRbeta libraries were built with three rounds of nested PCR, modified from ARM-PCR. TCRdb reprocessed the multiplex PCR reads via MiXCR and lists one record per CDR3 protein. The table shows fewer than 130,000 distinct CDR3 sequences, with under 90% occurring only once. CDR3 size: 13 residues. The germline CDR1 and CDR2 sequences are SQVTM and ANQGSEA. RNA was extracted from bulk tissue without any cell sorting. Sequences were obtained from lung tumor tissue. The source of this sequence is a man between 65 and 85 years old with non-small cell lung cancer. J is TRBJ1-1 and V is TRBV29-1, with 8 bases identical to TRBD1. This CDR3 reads CCVSTGGATEAFF. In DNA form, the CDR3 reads TGCTGCGTTTCAACAGGGGGAGCAACTGAAGCCTTCTTT. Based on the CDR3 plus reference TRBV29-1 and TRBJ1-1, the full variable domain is SAVISQKPSRDICQRGTSLTIQCQVDSQVTMMFWYRQQPGQSLTLIATANQGSEATYESGFVIDKFPISRPNLTFSTLTVSNMSPEDSSIYLCCVSTGGATEAFFGQGTRLTVV.